The T cell receptor beta chain described here comes from a study of EBV T-cell therapy then PD-1 blockade in nasopharyngeal carcinoma. Note on this clone: Its antigen is unknown.

Measured with immunoSEQ multiplex PCR; TCRdb has only the in-frame clones, and not every one. Of about 22,000 clones listed, over 75% are singletons. Indicated treatment: AdE1-LMPpoly-expanded autologous EBV-specific T-cell therapy followed by anti-PD-1 nivolumab. The TCR comes from a man aged 40-55 years with nasopharyngeal carcinoma. The sample was CD8+ T cells from blood, taken at day -245 from a patient whose treatment included autologous EBV-specific T cells and nivolumab.

CDR3 region: CASSPRQERRTEAFF. The DNA of the CDR3 is TGTGCCAGCAGTCCTCGACAGGAAAGGCGCACTGAAGCTTTCTTT. The chain has TRBV2 and TRBJ1-1; TRBD1 might be the D (6 bases). Trimming took 5 bases from V and 4 from J, leaving 17 bases between them. CDR1 and CDR2 from the germline V gene are SNHLY and FYNNEI. The CDR3 is made up of 15 amino acids.